This T cell receptor beta chain was identified in a study of blood T cell repertoires in COVID-19. Study-wide background: In each case, the material was cDNA or gDNA derived from T cells, B-cell-depleted T cells, or PBMCs.

The CDR3 contains 14 residues. The germline V gene encodes CDR1 MNHEY and CDR2 SVGAGI. Trimming at V came to 5 bases and at J to 5 bases, leaving 2 bases not matched to a gene. Clones were sequenced by immunoSEQ multiplex PCR, and TCRdb holds only the in-frame ones, with some missing. Of around 290,000 clones listed, around 89% are singletons. The chain uses TRBV6-5 and TRBJ1-5; 11 bases match TRBD1. The source of this sequence is a man aged 40-55 years with acute or convalescent COVID-19. Sequenced: peripheral blood. In nucleotides, the CDR3 is TGTGCCAGCAGTCTGGGACAGGGGGATCAGCCCCAGCATTTT. Translation gives CASSLGQGDQPQHF.